The 30 T cell receptor beta chains presented below share a single source sample, sequenced in a study of blood T cell repertoires in COVID-19. Sequenced by immunoSEQ multiplex PCR; TCRdb stores in-frame clones only, minus some. The repertoire holds approximately 190,000 clones, 84% seen once, with 5.1% in the top ten. Sample: peripheral blood. The receptors here all came from a woman in her sixties or seventies with active or convalescent COVID-19.

CDR3 in amino acids: CASSLNPVTDTQYF. CDR3 DNA: TGTGCCAGCAGCTTAAATCCAGTCACAGATACGCAGTATTTT. The rearrangement uses TRBV7-9 and TRBJ2-3, with unresolved D. The germline CDR1 and CDR2 sequences are SEHNR and FQNEAQ (reference sequence). The CDR3 length is 14 residues. V shed 2 bases and J shed 2 bases, with 8 bases lying between them.

The genes are TRBV5-6 and TRBJ1-4; D possibly corresponds to TRBD1 (6 bases). The ends were cut back, 4 bases at V and 4 bases at J, with 11 bases in the middle. Per the germline V gene, CDR1 is SGHDT and CDR2 is YYEEEE. CDR3 size: 14 residues. The chain's CDR3 is CASSRQVINEKLFF. As DNA, the CDR3 is TGTGCCAGCAGCCGACAGGTCATTAATGAAAAACTGTTTTTT.

J is TRBJ1-5 and V is TRBV6-1; a weak D match, TRBD1 (6 bases). Germline lookup yields CDR1 MNHNS and CDR2 SASEGT. The CDR3 consists of 17 residues. Trimming left V 4 bases short and J 5 bases short, with 21 bases between. The CDR3 DNA sequence: TGTGCCAGCAGTGGGCAATTGTTCTGGACAGATGATCAGCCCCAGCATTTT. Its translation is CASSGQLFWTDDQPQHF.

The V gene is TRBV19, the J gene TRBJ2-7, with 7 bases matching TRBD1. Germline assignment: CDR1 LNHDA and CDR2 SQIVND (reference sequence). The junction had 14 bases not matched to a gene; V was cut back by 10 bases and J by 2 bases. The length of the CDR3 is 15 residues. CDR3 residues: CANPTGKSLTYEQYF. The CDR3 coding sequence is TGTGCCAACCCGACAGGGAAGTCGCTTACCTACGAGCAGTACTTC.

The V gene is TRBV5-1, the J gene TRBJ2-4; D uncertain. This CDR3 is 15 amino acids long. Deletions cut 2 bases from V and 2 bases from J, with 11 bases between. The germline V gene has CDR1 SGHRS and CDR2 YFSETQ. The DNA for the CDR3 is TGCGCCAGCAGCTTTGGAGCGATTTCCAAAAACATTCAGTACTTC. Protein product: CASSFGAISKNIQYF.

The chain carries TRBV29-1 and TRBJ2-5, with D unclear. The CDR3 extends over 14 amino acids. The V end was cut by 0 bases, the J end by 3 bases, with 11 bases between. Germline-derived CDR1 and CDR2 are SQVTM and ANQGSEA. The DNA for the CDR3 is TGCAGCGTTGAAGACCCTGGGCCGGAAGAGACCCAGTACTTC. This gives the protein CSVEDPGPEETQYF.

The chain carries TRBV19 and TRBJ1-6, with TRBD1 matching over 9 bases. Germline V gene sequence: CDR1 LNHDA, CDR2 SQIVND (reference sequence). The junction had 18 bases not matched to a gene; V was cut back by 11 bases and J by 10 bases. The CDR3 has 16 amino acids. Written as DNA, the CDR3 is TGTGCCCCCAGCCGGGCCTCCGGGACAGGGAAATCACCCCTCCACTTT. It yields the protein CAPSRASGTGKSPLHF.

The V gene is TRBV3-1 (or the pseudogene TRBV3-2), the J gene TRBJ2-1; TRBD2 is a possible D gene (5 bases). V shed 5 bases and J shed 14 bases, with 22 bases lying between them. This CDR3 comprises 14 residues. From germline, CDR1 is LGHDT and CDR2 YNNKEL (reference sequence). This CDR3 reads CASSARTSTSSKFF. CDR3 nucleotides: TGTGCCAGCAGCGCACGTACTAGTACCTCAAGCAAGTTCTTC.

In its sample, this clone was seen a few times. Mismatch with germline at one junction end may stem from a read error. The chain has TRBV28 and TRBJ1-2; 9 bases map to TRBD1. CDR3 length: 11 residues. Germline lookup yields CDR1 MDHEN and CDR2 SYDVKM. For the CDR3, the DNA is TGTGCCAGCAGTGGAAGGGACAGGGCTTCCTTC. Protein: CASSGRDRASF.

This clone was seen once. The V call is TRBV29-1, the J call TRBJ2-3; D is uncertain. CDR3 length: 14 residues. CDR1 and CDR2 (germline): SQVTM, ANQGSEA. Deletions cut 3 bases from V and 2 bases from J, with 12 bases between. For the CDR3, the DNA is TGCAGCGTTGAGTGGGCACCTATCACAGATACGCAGTATTTT. This translates into CSVEWAPITDTQYF.

This rearrangement joins TRBV4-2 to TRBJ2-3; 8 bases are a match to TRBD2. Per the germline V gene, CDR1 is LGHNA and CDR2 is YNFKEQ. The CDR3 contains 14 residues. J lost 10 bases, V lost 0 bases, and 6 bases had no gene match. DNA of the CDR3: TGTGCCAGCAGCCAAGAGTACTCCGGGAGGGCGCAGTATTTT. It specifies CASSQEYSGRAQYF.

The CDR3, as DNA: TGTGCCAGCATTAGGGACAGCTCTGGAAACACCATATATTTT. This codes for CASIRDSSGNTIYF. The chain carries TRBV6-5 and TRBJ1-3; 7 bases line up with TRBD1. Germline V gene sequence: CDR1 MNHEY, CDR2 SVGAGI. The CDR3 has 14 residues. The V and J ends lost 7 bases and 0 bases, in that order; junction bases with no gene match: 3.

The rearrangement uses TRBV19 and TRBJ1-5; 7 nucleotides match TRBD1. The CDR3 spans 14 residues. J was trimmed by 5 bases and V by 3 bases; bases with no gene match: 4. Germline V gene data show CDR1 as LNHDA and CDR2 as SQIVND (reference sequence). Written as DNA, the CDR3 is TGTGCCAGTAGTATCCGGGACAGCCATCAGCCCCAGCATTTT. As protein: CASSIRDSHQPQHF.

The genes are TRBV5-6 and TRBJ2-3, with D possibly matching TRBD2 (5 bases). Looked up from germline, CDR1 is SGHDT and CDR2 is YYEEEE. V lost 1 base and J 4 bases, leaving 7 bases between the germline ends. There are 13 residues in the CDR3. CDR3 DNA: TGTGCCAGCAGCTTGACTAGTCCAGATACGCAGTATTTT. Translating gives CASSLTSPDTQYF.

This clone was seen just once. The V call is TRBV18, the J call TRBJ1-1, with 9 bases fitting TRBD1. CDR1 and CDR2 from the germline V gene are KGHSH and LQKENI. Trimming took 2 bases from V and 8 from J; bases not matched to a gene: 3. The CDR3 is made up of 13 amino acids. The CDR3 sequence is CASSPDGQGEAFF. In nucleotides, the CDR3 is TGTGCCAGCTCACCAGATGGACAGGGGGAAGCTTTCTTT.

V gene TRBV21-1 combines with J gene TRBJ1-5; the D call in the table, TRBD1, was not verified against the DNA. TRBV21-1 has pseudogene status. This CDR3 comprises 14 residues. The CDR3 sequence: CASSNRQGHQPQHF. Here the CDR3 DNA reads TGTGCCAGCAGCAATAGACAGGGCCATCAGCCCCAGCATTTT.

This chain uses TRBV4-2 with TRBJ2-7; 8 bases line up with TRBD1. After removal of 0 bases from V and 5 bases from J, the junction contained 12 bases not matched to a gene. Germline-derived CDR1 and CDR2 are LGHNA and YNFKEQ. The CDR3 loop spans 17 amino acids. The CDR3 bases are TGTGCCAGCAGCCAAGATTCGAGGACAGGGCAAATTCACGAGCAGTACTTC. Its protein product is CASSQDSRTGQIHEQYF.

The V and J genes are TRBV9 and TRBJ2-1; 8 nucleotides line up with TRBD2. Germline-derived CDR1 and CDR2 are SGDLS and YYNGEE. J lost 0 bases, V lost 6 bases, and 8 bases had no gene match. The CDR3 length is 16 residues. The CDR3 DNA is TGTGCCAGCACCCTGGGGAGCGGGAGCTCCTACAATGAGCAGTTCTTC. Amino acids: CASTLGSGSSYNEQFF.

This clone was recorded once. This chain links TRBV2 with TRBJ1-1, with D perhaps matching TRBD1 (6 bases). Trimming cost V 6 bases and J 10 bases, with 24 bases left between them. The germline CDR1 and CDR2 sequences are SNHLY and FYNNEI. The CDR3 sequence is 15 residues long. The CDR3 loop reads CASRTVELGGVGAFF. The CDR3 nucleotides are TGTGCCAGCAGGACCGTGGAATTAGGGGGAGTAGGAGCTTTCTTT.

J is TRBJ1-3 and V is TRBV6-6; D is unresolved. V was trimmed by 6 bases and J by 4 bases, leaving 16 bases between them. Germline CDR1 is MNHNY and CDR2 is SVGAGI (reference sequence). The CDR3 covers 15 residues. DNA of the CDR3: TGTGCCAGCAGGTACCACACCGGAGGGGGAAACACCATATATTTT. This encodes CASRYHTGGGNTIYF.

Here the CDR3 DNA reads TGTGCCAGCAGTTTTCACAGGGACAGGGGTTGGTTAGATACGCAGTATTTT. Protein product: CASSFHRDRGWLDTQYF. V usage is TRBV27 and J usage is TRBJ2-3, with 10 nucleotides matching TRBD1. This CDR3 has 17 residues. The trim removed 3 bases at V and 5 bases at J, leaving 11 bases unmatched. Germline CDR1 reads MNHEY; CDR2 reads SMNVEV (reference sequence).

The CDR3 region is CASTPPGQSYGYTF. The CDR3 nucleotides are TGTGCCAGCACCCCCCCAGGACAGAGCTATGGCTACACCTTC. The chain joins TRBV7-9 to TRBJ1-2, with D perhaps TRBD1 (6 bases). This CDR3 comprises 14 residues. Germline V gives CDR1 SEHNR, CDR2 FQNEAQ (reference sequence). Deletions cut 7 bases from V and 4 bases from J, with 16 bases between.

V is TRBV30 and J is TRBJ2-3; D gene unclear. The CDR3 sequence is 12 residues long. Germline-derived CDR1 and CDR2 are GTSNPN and SVGIG (reference sequence). Trimming took 2 bases from V and 1 from J, leaving 4 bases between them. The CDR3 region is CAWSTRTDTQYF. In nucleotides, the CDR3 is TGTGCCTGGAGTACACGCACAGATACGCAGTATTTT.

This clone came up once. This sequence joins TRBV19 and TRBJ2-2; 7 positions agree with TRBD2. CDR1 is LNHDA and CDR2 is SQIVND in the germline V gene (reference sequence). CDR3 size: 15 residues. The V and J ends lost 3 bases and 3 bases, in that order; junction bases with no gene match: 4. Here the CDR3 reads CASSIGGRDTGELFF. The DNA of the CDR3 is TGTGCCAGTAGTATCGGGGGGAGGGACACCGGGGAGCTGTTTTTT.

The rearrangement joins TRBV6-6 to TRBJ2-5; 14 positions match TRBD2. V lost 5 bases, J lost 5 bases, and 1 base stayed unmatched. The CDR3 is made up of 14 amino acids. Germline CDR1 MNHNY, CDR2 SVGAGI (reference sequence). CDR3 in amino acids: CASSRLAGGETQYF. CDR3 sequence (DNA): TGTGCCAGCAGTAGACTAGCGGGAGGGGAGACCCAGTACTTC.

The genes are TRBV19 and TRBJ2-3; D is undetermined. Germline V CDR1 and CDR2: LNHDA, SQIVND (reference sequence). CDR3 length equals 12 residues. With 3 bases removed from V and 6 bases from J, the gap between germline ends came to 7 bases. The CDR3 sequence is CASSISPDTQYF. CDR3 nucleotides: TGTGCCAGTAGTATTAGTCCCGATACGCAGTATTTT. Drawing the rest from reference TRBV19 and TRBJ2-3, the complete variable domain is DGGITQSPKYLFRKEGQNVTLSCEQNLNHDAMYWYRQDPGQGLRLIYYSQIVNDFQKGDIAEGYSVSREKKESFPLTVTSAQKNPTAFYLCASSISPDTQYFGPGTRLTVL.

This chain links TRBV5-8 with TRBJ1-1; maybe TRBD1 (5 bases). V shed 0 bases and J shed 4 bases, with 19 bases lying between them. The V gene's germline CDR1 is SGHTS and CDR2 YDEGEE. The CDR3 sequence is 17 residues long. This CDR3 reads CASSLGLEGRRGTEAFF. The CDR3 bases are TGTGCCAGCAGCTTGGGATTGGAGGGGCGCCGGGGCACTGAAGCTTTCTTT.

This clone was picked up a small number of times. The V call is TRBV30, the J call TRBJ1-5; D perhaps matches TRBD1 (6 bases). The CDR3 runs 14 residues. The V and J ends lost 3 bases and 0 bases respectively, with 9 bases between them. The V gene's germline CDR1 is GTSNPN and CDR2 SVGIG (reference sequence). CDR3 DNA sequence: TGTGCCTGGAGAGGGGACAATAGCAATCAGCCCCAGCATTTT. Protein sequence: CAWRGDNSNQPQHF.

The chain uses TRBV5-5 and TRBJ2-7, with 9 bases fitting TRBD1. Losses at the gene ends were 1 base for V and 3 bases for J; bases not matched to a gene: 2. The germline V gene encodes CDR1 SGHKS and CDR2 YYEKEE (reference sequence). The CDR3 covers 14 residues. The CDR3 sequence: CASSLNRGHYEQYF. The CDR3 coding sequence is TGTGCCAGCAGCTTGAACAGGGGGCACTACGAGCAGTACTTC.

The chain couples TRBV6-5 to TRBJ1-1; 8 bases map to TRBD1. V shed 6 bases, J shed 6 bases, and the junction held 6 bases outside the gene matches. The CDR3 covers 13 residues. Germline V gives CDR1 MNHEY, CDR2 SVGAGI. The CDR3 protein is CASSTVQGAEAFF. The CDR3 bases are TGTGCCAGCAGCACGGTACAGGGGGCTGAAGCTTTCTTT.